What follows are 11 T cell receptor beta chains derived from one specimen sequenced in a study of blood T cell repertoires in COVID-19. Clones were sequenced by immunoSEQ multiplex PCR, and TCRdb holds only the in-frame ones, with some missing. The sample has a few hundred thousand clones; roughly 82% are singletons. The sample was peripheral blood. The receptors originated from a woman aged 50 to 65 with acute or convalescent COVID-19.

V usage is TRBV5-5 and J usage is TRBJ2-2; 8 bases map to TRBD2. CDR1 and CDR2 (germline): SGHKS, YYEKEE (reference sequence). With V trimmed by 2 bases and J by 1 base, 7 bases remained unmatched. CDR3 length equals 17 residues. CDR3 DNA sequence: TGTGCCAGCAGCTTAACCGGAACTAGCGGGAACACCGGGGAGCTGTTTTTT. Protein sequence: CASSLTGTSGNTGELFF.

On this clone: The sample carries other DNA sequences with the same CDR3. The V call is TRBV12-3 or TRBV12-4, the J call TRBJ2-5; 8 nucleotides agree with TRBD1. After removal of 5 bases from V and 4 bases from J, the junction contained 3 bases not matched to a gene. The CDR3 loop spans 13 amino acids. The CDR3 protein is CASSRGQGETQYF. CDR3 coding DNA: TGTGCCAGCAGTCGCGGACAGGGAGAGACCCAGTACTTC.

This chain uses TRBV7-8 with TRBJ2-3; the D is unclear. Trimming took 2 bases from V and 4 from J, leaving 7 bases between them. The CDR3 totals 13 residues. Per the germline V gene, CDR1 is SGHVS and CDR2 is FQNEAQ. CDR3 in DNA: TGTGCCAGCAGCTTACTTGGGCCAGATACGCAGTATTTT. Amino acids: CASSLLGPDTQYF. The full variable domain, rest sourced from reference TRBV7-8 and TRBJ2-3, is GAGVSQSPRYKVAKRGQDVALRCDPISGHVSLFWYQQALGQGPEFLTYFQNEAQLDKSGLPSDRFFAERPEGSVSTLKIQRTQQEDSAVYLCASSLLGPDTQYFGPGTRLTVL.

V is TRBV27 and J is TRBJ1-6, with a weak D call TRBD1 (6 bases). Between the trimmed V and J ends, which lost 7 bases and 0 bases, there was a span of 19 bases. The V gene's germline CDR1 is MNHEY and CDR2 SMNVEV (reference sequence). The CDR3 is made up of 18 amino acids. CDR3 loop: CASTLRSPQGSYNSPLHF. CDR3 nucleotide sequence: TGTGCCAGCACACTAAGGTCCCCACAGGGCTCCTATAATTCACCCCTCCACTTT.

This clone was observed once. The chain links TRBV11-3 to TRBJ2-7; maybe TRBD2 (5 bases). Trimming took 1 base from V and 7 from J, leaving 11 bases between them. Germline V CDR1 and CDR2: SGHNT, YENEEA. The CDR3 totals 13 residues. The CDR3 DNA reads as TGTGCCAGCAGCTTAGGAGGACGGAGGGAGCAGTACTTC. This sequence encodes CASSLGGRREQYF.

In its sample, this clone was seen once. The genes are TRBV7-2 and TRBJ1-6; tentative D call: TRBD1 (5 bases). This CDR3 spans 15 amino acids. V dropped 5 bases and J dropped 4 bases, with 12 bases sitting between them. Germline loops: CDR1 SGHTA, CDR2 FQGNSA. CDR3 in amino acids: CASSLQGFYNSPLHF. As DNA, the CDR3 is TGTGCCAGCAGCCTTCAGGGTTTTTATAATTCACCCCTCCACTTT. Drawing the rest from reference TRBV7-2 and TRBJ1-6, the complete variable domain is GAGVSQSPSNKVTEKGKDVELRCDPISGHTALYWYRQSLGQGLEFLIYFQGNSAPDKSGLPSDRFSAERTGGSVSTLTIQRTQQEDSAVYLCASSLQGFYNSPLHFGNGTRLTVT.

V usage is TRBV9 and J usage is TRBJ2-2; TRBD1 matches at 7 bases. The CDR3 spans 19 residues. The germline gives CDR1 SGDLS, CDR2 YYNGEE. V gave up 3 bases and J gave up 1 base; unmatched junction bases: 15. The CDR3: CASSAATDRKYRNTGELFF. The CDR3 DNA is TGTGCCAGCAGCGCTGCTACGGACAGGAAATATCGGAACACCGGGGAGCTGTTTTTT.

The rearrangement joins TRBV7-9 to TRBJ1-1; 7 bases are a match to TRBD1. Germline V gives CDR1 SEHNR, CDR2 FQNEAQ (reference sequence). Losses at the gene ends were 1 base for V and 4 bases for J; bases not matched to a gene: 6. There are 15 residues in the CDR3. CDR3 residues: CASSLGPGTATEAFF. The CDR3 DNA sequence: TGTGCCAGCAGCTTAGGGCCTGGGACAGCCACTGAAGCTTTCTTT. The full variable domain, rest sourced from reference TRBV7-9 and TRBJ1-1, is DTGVSQNPRHKITKRGQNVTFRCDPISEHNRLYWYRQTLGQGPEFLTYFQNEAQLEKSRLLSDRFSAERPKGSFSTLEIQRTEQGDSAMYLCASSLGPGTATEAFFGQGTRLTVV.

The CDR3 region is CASKKQVSNQPQHF. The CDR3 region has the DNA TGTGCCAGCAAGAAACAGGTTAGCAATCAGCCCCAGCATTTT. The chain carries TRBV19 and TRBJ1-5; D may be TRBD1 (5 bases). Germline V gives CDR1 LNHDA, CDR2 SQIVND (reference sequence). V lost 9 bases, J lost 0 bases, and 12 bases lay in between. This CDR3 spans 14 amino acids. Together with reference TRBV19 and TRBJ1-5, the CDR3 gives the full variable domain: DGGITQSPKYLFRKEGQNVTLSCEQNLNHDAMYWYRQDPGQGLRLIYYSQIVNDFQKGDIAEGYSVSREKKESFPLTVTSAQKNPTAFYLCASKKQVSNQPQHFGDGTRLSIL.

This clone was seen only a few times. V is TRBV28 and J is TRBJ2-7, with D possibly TRBD1 on 6 matching bases. Germline loops: CDR1 MDHEN, CDR2 SYDVKM. This CDR3 comprises 13 residues. Trimming shortened V by 5 bases and J by 4 bases, and 12 bases separated the two germline ends. The CDR3 DNA sequence: TGTGCCAGCAGTCCCTGGGGGCCGTACGAGCAGTACTTC. Protein: CASSPWGPYEQYF.

The rearrangement links TRBV19 to TRBJ1-5; D may be TRBD1 (6 bases). Per germline, CDR1 LNHDA and CDR2 SQIVND (reference sequence). The V end was cut by 7 bases, the J end by 7 bases, with 17 bases between. The CDR3 consists of 14 residues. CDR3 protein: CASTTSWGGQPQHF. In nucleotides, the CDR3 is TGTGCCAGTACCACATCCTGGGGGGGCCAGCCCCAGCATTTT. Variable domain in full (rest from reference TRBV19 and TRBJ1-5): DGGITQSPKYLFRKEGQNVTLSCEQNLNHDAMYWYRQDPGQGLRLIYYSQIVNDFQKGDIAEGYSVSREKKESFPLTVTSAQKNPTAFYLCASTTSWGGQPQHFGDGTRLSIL.